This TCR beta chain was observed in a study of beta chain features in type 1 diabetes. Overall study findings and caveats: With patients and controls alike, PCR might favor shorter templates to an equal degree. Type 1 diabetes patients had moderately but significantly shorter TCRB CDR3s in all four CD4+ subsets.

Expressed TCRB transcripts got sequenced, as all isolated RNA was reverse transcribed. Data came from immunoSEQ multiplex PCR; TCRdb stores just in-frame clones and leaves some out. Of about 650,000 clones detected, roughly 12% appear once; the ten largest clones hold 0.095% to 0.15%. With regard to this clone: The antigen is undetermined.

V was trimmed by 0 bases and J by 0 bases, leaving 15 bases between them. Germline CDR1 is SGDLS and CDR2 is YYNGEE. This CDR3 comprises 17 residues. Purity of each sorted population was above 95%. V is TRBV9 and J is TRBJ2-5, with D possibly being TRBD2 (5 bases). The sequence was obtained from a man under 40 with type 1 diabetes. What was sequenced was naive CD4+ T cells from blood. CDR3 residues: CASSVGGDSVDQETQYF. For the CDR3, the DNA is TGTGCCAGCAGCGTAGGGGGAGATTCAGTAGACCAAGAGACCCAGTACTTC.